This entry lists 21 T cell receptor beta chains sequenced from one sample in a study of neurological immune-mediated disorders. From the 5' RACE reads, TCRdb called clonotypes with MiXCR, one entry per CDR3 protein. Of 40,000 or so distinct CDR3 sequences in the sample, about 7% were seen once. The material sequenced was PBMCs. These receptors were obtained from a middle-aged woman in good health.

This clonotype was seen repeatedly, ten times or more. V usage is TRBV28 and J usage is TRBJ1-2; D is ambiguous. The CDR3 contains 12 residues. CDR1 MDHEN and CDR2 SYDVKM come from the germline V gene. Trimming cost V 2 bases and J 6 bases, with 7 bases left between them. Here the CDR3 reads CASSLTGDGYTF. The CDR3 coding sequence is TGTGCCAGCAGTTTAACCGGGGATGGCTACACCTTC.

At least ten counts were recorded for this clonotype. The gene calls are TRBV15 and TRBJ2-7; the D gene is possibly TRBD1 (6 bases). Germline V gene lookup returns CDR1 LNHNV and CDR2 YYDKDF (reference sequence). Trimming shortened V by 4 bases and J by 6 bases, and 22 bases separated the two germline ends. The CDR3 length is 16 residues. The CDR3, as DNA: TGTGCCACCAGCACGGGTTCAGACTACAGGGCCCTCGAGCAGTACTTC. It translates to CATSTGSDYRALEQYF.

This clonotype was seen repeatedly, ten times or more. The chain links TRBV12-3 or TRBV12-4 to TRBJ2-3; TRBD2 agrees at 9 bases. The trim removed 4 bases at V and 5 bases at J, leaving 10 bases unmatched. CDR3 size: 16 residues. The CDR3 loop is CASSSPPGLARDTQYF. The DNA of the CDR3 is TGTGCCAGCAGTTCTCCCCCGGGACTAGCAAGAGATACGCAGTATTTT.

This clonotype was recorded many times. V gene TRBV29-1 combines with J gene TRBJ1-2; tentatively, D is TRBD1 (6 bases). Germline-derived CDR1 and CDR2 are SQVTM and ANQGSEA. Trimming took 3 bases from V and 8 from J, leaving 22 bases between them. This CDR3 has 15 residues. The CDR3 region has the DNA TGCAGCGTTGAGGCCCCGGGGGGCGCAGCGGAAGGCTACACCTTC. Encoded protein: CSVEAPGGAAEGYTF.

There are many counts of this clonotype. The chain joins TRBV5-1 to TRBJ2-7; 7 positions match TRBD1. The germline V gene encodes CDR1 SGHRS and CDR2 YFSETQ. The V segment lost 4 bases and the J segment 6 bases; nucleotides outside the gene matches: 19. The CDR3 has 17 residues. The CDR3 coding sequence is TGCGCCAGCAGCCTTCGCTCCTCCGGGACAGCAAGGGGCGAGCAGTACTTC. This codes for CASSLRSSGTARGEQYF.

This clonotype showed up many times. CDR3 sequence: CASSQVRWGVDNTGELFF. The CDR3 nucleotides read TGTGCCAGCAGCCAGGTCCGATGGGGCGTCGATAACACCGGGGAGCTGTTTTTT. The chain recombines TRBV3-1 with TRBJ2-2; D may be TRBD1 (5 bases). The germline V gene encodes CDR1 LGHDT and CDR2 YNNKEL (reference sequence). Trimming took off 3 bases at V and 2 bases at J, with 19 bases between the two ends. This CDR3 has 18 residues.

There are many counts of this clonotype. CDR3 nucleotide sequence: TGCGCCACCAGGGGTACTAGCGGCCCCCAAGAGACCCAGTACTTC. Protein sequence: CATRGTSGPQETQYF. This sequence joins TRBV5-1 and TRBJ2-5, with TRBD2 matching 8 bases. In germline, CDR1 is SGHRS, CDR2 YFSETQ. The V and J ends lost 9 bases and 1 base, in that order; junction bases with no gene match: 11. This CDR3 comprises 15 residues.

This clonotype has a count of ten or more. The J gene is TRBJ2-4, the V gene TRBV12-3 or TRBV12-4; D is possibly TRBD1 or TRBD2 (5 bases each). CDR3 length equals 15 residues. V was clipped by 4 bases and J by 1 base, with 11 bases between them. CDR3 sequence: CASSSFRGAKNIQYF. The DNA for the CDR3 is TGTGCCAGCAGTTCGTTCCGGGGCGCCAAAAACATTCAGTACTTC.

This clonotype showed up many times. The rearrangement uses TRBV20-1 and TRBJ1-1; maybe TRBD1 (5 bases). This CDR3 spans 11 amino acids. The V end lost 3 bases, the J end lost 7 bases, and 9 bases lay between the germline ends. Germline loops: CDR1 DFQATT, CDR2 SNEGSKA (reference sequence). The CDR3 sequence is CSARGQIEAFF. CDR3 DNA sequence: TGCAGTGCTAGGGGGCAGATTGAAGCTTTCTTT.

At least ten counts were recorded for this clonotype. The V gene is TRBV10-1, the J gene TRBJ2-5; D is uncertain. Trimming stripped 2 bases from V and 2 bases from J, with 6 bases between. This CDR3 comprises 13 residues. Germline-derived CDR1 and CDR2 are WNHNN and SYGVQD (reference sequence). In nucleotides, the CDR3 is TGCGCCAGCAGTGAGAGGAGTCAAGAGACCCAGTACTTC. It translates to CASSERSQETQYF.

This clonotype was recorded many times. The CDR3 loop is CASSVDGSSGNTIYF. In DNA form, the CDR3 reads TGTGCCAGCAGCGTAGACGGCTCAAGTGGAAACACCATATATTTT. The genes are TRBV9 and TRBJ1-3; D is undetermined. Germline CDR1 reads SGDLS; CDR2 reads YYNGEE. This CDR3 has 15 residues. The V end was cut by 0 bases, the J end by 3 bases, with 10 bases between.

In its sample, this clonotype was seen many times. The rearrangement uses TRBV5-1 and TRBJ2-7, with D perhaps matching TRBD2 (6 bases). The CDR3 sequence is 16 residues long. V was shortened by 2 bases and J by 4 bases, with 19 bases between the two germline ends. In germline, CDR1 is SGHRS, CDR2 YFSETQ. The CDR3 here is CASSLAASDRGYEQYF. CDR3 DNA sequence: TGCGCCAGCAGCTTAGCGGCTAGCGACCGGGGGTACGAGCAGTACTTC.

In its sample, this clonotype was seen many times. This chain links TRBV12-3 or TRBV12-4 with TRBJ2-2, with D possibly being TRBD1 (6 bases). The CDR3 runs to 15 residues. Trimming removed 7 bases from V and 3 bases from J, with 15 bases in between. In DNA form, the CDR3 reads TGTGCCAGCACCCTTCGGGCAGGGGACACCGGGGAGCTGTTTTTT. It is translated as CASTLRAGDTGELFF.

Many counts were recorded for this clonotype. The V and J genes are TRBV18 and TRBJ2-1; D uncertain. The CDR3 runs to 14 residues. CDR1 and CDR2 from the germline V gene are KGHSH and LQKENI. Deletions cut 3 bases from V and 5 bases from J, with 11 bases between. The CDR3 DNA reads TGTGCCAGCTCACCTGCGGTGGGGAACAATGAGCAGTTCTTC. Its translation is CASSPAVGNNEQFF. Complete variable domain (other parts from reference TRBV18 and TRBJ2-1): NAGVMQNPRHLVRRRGQEARLRCSPMKGHSHVYWYRQLPEEGLKFMVYLQKENIIDESGMPKERFSAEFPKEGPSILRIQQVVRGDSAAYFCASSPAVGNNEQFFGPGTRLTVL.

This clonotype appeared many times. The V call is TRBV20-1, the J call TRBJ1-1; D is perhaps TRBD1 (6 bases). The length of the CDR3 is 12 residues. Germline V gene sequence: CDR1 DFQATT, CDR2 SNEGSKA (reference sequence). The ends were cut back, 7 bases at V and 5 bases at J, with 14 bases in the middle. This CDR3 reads CSGSGVRTEAFF. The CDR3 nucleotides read TGCAGTGGATCAGGGGTTCGGACTGAAGCTTTCTTT.

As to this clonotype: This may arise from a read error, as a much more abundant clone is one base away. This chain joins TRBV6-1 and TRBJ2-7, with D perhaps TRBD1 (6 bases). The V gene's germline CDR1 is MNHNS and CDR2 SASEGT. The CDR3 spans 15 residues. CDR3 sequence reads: CASSEAGTLSYEQCF. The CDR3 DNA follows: TGTGCCAGCAGTGAAGCCGGGACATTATCCTACGAGCAGTGCTTC.

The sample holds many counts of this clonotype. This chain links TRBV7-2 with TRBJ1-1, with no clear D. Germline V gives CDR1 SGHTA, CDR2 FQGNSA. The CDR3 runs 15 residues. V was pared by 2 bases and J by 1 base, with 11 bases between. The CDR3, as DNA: TGTGCCAGCAGCTTATTTGCAAGGGCGAACACTGAAGCTTTCTTT. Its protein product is CASSLFARANTEAFF.

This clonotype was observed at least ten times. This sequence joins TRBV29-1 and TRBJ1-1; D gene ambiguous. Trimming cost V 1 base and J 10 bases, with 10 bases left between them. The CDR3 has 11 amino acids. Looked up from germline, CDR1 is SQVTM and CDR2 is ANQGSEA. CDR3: CSVEVGGPAFF. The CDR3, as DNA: TGCAGCGTTGAAGTAGGCGGGCCAGCTTTCTTT.

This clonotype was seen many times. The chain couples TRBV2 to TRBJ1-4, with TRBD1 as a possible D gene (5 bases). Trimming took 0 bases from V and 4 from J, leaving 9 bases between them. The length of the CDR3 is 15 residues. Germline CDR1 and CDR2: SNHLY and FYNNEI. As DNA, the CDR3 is TGTGCCAGCAGTGAAGCGGGGGTGGATAATGAAAAACTGTTTTTT. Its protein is CASSEAGVDNEKLFF.

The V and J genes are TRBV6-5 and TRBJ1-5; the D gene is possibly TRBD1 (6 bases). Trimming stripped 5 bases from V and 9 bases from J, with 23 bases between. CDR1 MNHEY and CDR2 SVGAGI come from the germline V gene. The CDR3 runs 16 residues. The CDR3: CASSPGRGVNNTPQHF. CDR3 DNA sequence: TGTGCCAGCAGTCCCGGTAGGGGGGTCAACAATACGCCCCAGCATTTT.

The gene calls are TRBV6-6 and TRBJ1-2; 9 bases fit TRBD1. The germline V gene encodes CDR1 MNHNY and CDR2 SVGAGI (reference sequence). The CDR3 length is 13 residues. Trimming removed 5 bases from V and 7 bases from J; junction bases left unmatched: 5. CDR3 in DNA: TGTGCCAGCAGTCCTCGGGACAGGGTTGGCTACACCTTC. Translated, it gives CASSPRDRVGYTF.